A selection of T cell receptor beta chains follows, all from one sample in a study of blood T cell repertoires in COVID-19. Some clones are missing from TCRdb's copy, which holds only in-frame ones; the method was immunoSEQ multiplex PCR. The sample yields about 120,000 clones, approximately 80% seen once. Specimen: peripheral blood. The receptors were sampled from a human donor in a cohort sampled during active COVID-19. Each CDR3 is given with its conserved first and last residue. D genes are given only for firm matches. A row's size may be missing; if present it is once, few, many or a size class.

D gene,V gene,J gene,clone size,CDR3 DNA,CDR3 protein
TRBD1,TRBV2,TRBJ1-2,NA,TGTGCCAGCAAACCTTCCTCTCTCAGGGGGAACTATGGCTACACCTTC,CASKPSSLRGNYGYTF
TRBD2,TRBV27,TRBJ2-7,NA,TGTGCCAGCCGGATCACTAGCGCCTCCTACGAGCAGTACTTC,CASRITSASYEQYF
NA,TRBV5-1,TRBJ2-2,NA,TGCGCCAGCAGCTCTCGCGGCAACCGGTTGGCTGGGGAGCTGTTTTTT,CASSSRGNRLAGELFF
NA,TRBV30,TRBJ1-1,few,TGTGCCTGGAGAGGGGCCACTGAAGCTTTCTTT,CAWRGATEAFF
TRBD1,TRBV10-1,TRBJ2-7,few,TGCGCCAGCAGCCTTGTTAGGGGGCAGGAGCAGTACTTC,CASSLVRGQEQYF
TRBD1,TRBV30,TRBJ1-2,NA,TGTGCCTTGGGGGGACAGTACTATGGCTACACCTTC,CALGGQYYGYTF
TRBD1,TRBV5-4,TRBJ1-5,NA,TGTGCCAGCAGCTTGGCGAGGGACAGGGGGGTTTATCAGCCCCAGCATTTT,CASSLARDRGVYQPQHF
TRBD1,TRBV28,TRBJ1-2,NA,TGTGCCAGCAGTTATGGACAGGGGGCCTATGGCTACACCTTC,CASSYGQGAYGYTF
NA,TRBV2,TRBJ2-7,NA,TGTGCCAGCAGCCCCCCCCAGGGCTCCTACGAGCAGTACTTC,CASSPPQGSYEQYF
NA,TRBV28,TRBJ1-5,few,TGTGCCAGCAGTTTAACGGTAAATCAGCCCCAGCATTTT,CASSLTVNQPQHF
NA,TRBV5-6,TRBJ1-3,NA,TGTGCCAGCAGCTTGGGCGGATCTGGAAACACCATATATTTT,CASSLGGSGNTIYF
TRBD1,TRBV12-3/TRBV12-4,TRBJ2-7,NA,TGTGCCAGCAGTTTAGAGACAGGGTCCGAGCAGTACTTC,CASSLETGSEQYF
NA,TRBV13,TRBJ2-1,NA,TGTGCCAGCAGCGACGTGAGGCATAGCGCCTACAATGAGCAGTTCTTC,CASSDVRHSAYNEQFF
NA,TRBV7-3,TRBJ2-5,few,TGTGCCAGCAGCTTATTTCCTCGCGGGCAGCAAGAGACCCAGTACTTC,CASSLFPRGQQETQYF
NA,TRBV29-1,TRBJ1-2,NA,TGCAGCGTTGAAGATGGTACAGTTTATGGCTACACCTTC,CSVEDGTVYGYTF
NA,TRBV3-1/TRBV3-2,TRBJ1-3,NA,TGTGCCAGCAGCCCAGGAGGAAACACCATATATTTT,CASSPGGNTIYF
NA,TRBV30,TRBJ2-7,NA,TGTGCCTTGGTAACAGCGGCCTACGAGCAGTACTTC,CALVTAAYEQYF
TRBD1,TRBV28,TRBJ2-7,NA,TGTGCCAGCAGTTTGGTGAAGTATCGGGACAGTCCTTCATACGAGCAGTACTTC,CASSLVKYRDSPSYEQYF
NA,TRBV4-1,TRBJ1-4,NA,TGCGCCAGCAGCTACTTACAGGGCACTAATGAAAAACTGTTTTTT,CASSYLQGTNEKLFF
NA,TRBV28,TRBJ1-2,NA,TGTGCCAGCAGCCTGACTGGCAGAACAGGGGGCTACACCTTC,CASSLTGRTGGYTF
TRBD1,TRBV29-1,TRBJ1-3,NA,TGCAGCGTTGAAGAAGCAGGGGGTGGAAACACCATATATTTT,CSVEEAGGGNTIYF
NA,TRBV19,TRBJ2-7,NA,TGTGCCAGTTCCTCAGGGGCACAGGTTTACGGGGTATACGAGCAGTACTTC,CASSSGAQVYGVYEQYF
NA,TRBV19,TRBJ2-7,NA,TGTGCCAGTAGTTGGAGCAGCCGCTCCTACGAGCAGTACTTC,CASSWSSRSYEQYF
TRBD1,TRBV4-1,TRBJ1-1,NA,TGCGCCAGCAGCCAAGTCAGGGGGTCCACTGAAGCTTTCTTT,CASSQVRGSTEAFF
NA,TRBV28,TRBJ2-7,once,TGTGCCAGCAGTTCCTCCGTCTCCTACGAGCAGTACTTC,CASSSSVSYEQYF
TRBD1,TRBV5-1,TRBJ2-7,NA,TGCGCCAGCAGCCACGGGACAGGGGGGTACGAGCAGTACTTC,CASSHGTGGYEQYF
NA,TRBV7-2,TRBJ2-7,once,TGTGCCAGCAGCTTCCCTGGCTCCACCTACGAGCAGTACTTC,CASSFPGSTYEQYF
TRBD1,TRBV5-1,TRBJ2-7,NA,TGCGCCAGCAGCTGGACAGGTGAGGCCCTAGGGTACGAGCAGTACTTC,CASSWTGEALGYEQYF
TRBD2,TRBV9,TRBJ2-2,NA,TGTGCCAGCACCCTGACTAGCGGGAGAACCGGGGAGCTGTTTTTT,CASTLTSGRTGELFF
TRBD1,TRBV27,TRBJ1-2,NA,TGTGCCAGCAGTTTCCGACAGGGGGTGAACTATGGCTACACCTTC,CASSFRQGVNYGYTF
TRBD1,TRBV7-2,TRBJ2-7,NA,TGTGCCAGCAGCCGTGGACAGGGCACCTACGAGCAGTACTTC,CASSRGQGTYEQYF
TRBD1,TRBV5-6,TRBJ2-7,NA,TGTGCCAGCAGCTATGCCGGGACAGGGGACGAGCAGTACTTC,CASSYAGTGDEQYF
NA,TRBV6-2/TRBV6-3,TRBJ2-5,NA,TGTGCCAGCAGTTACTTGGCTAGAGGGACCCAGTACTTC,CASSYLARGTQYF
TRBD1,TRBV6-2/TRBV6-3,TRBJ2-7,NA,TGTGCCAGCAGTTTCGGGACAGACTACGAGCAGTACTTC,CASSFGTDYEQYF
NA,TRBV27,TRBJ2-1,NA,TGTGCCAGCAGTCGTCTGACGGGTCCTTACAATGAGCAGTTCTTC,CASSRLTGPYNEQFF
TRBD1,TRBV5-4,TRBJ2-7,NA,TGTGCCAGCAGCTTAGACAGGGGGATCTACGAGCAGTACTTC,CASSLDRGIYEQYF
NA,TRBV23-1,TRBJ1-2,NA,TGCGCCAGCAGTCATCCGACAGACAACTATGGCTACACCTTC,CASSHPTDNYGYTF
TRBD2,TRBV2,TRBJ2-7,once,TGTGCCACTCGGGGGACCGGGACTAGCGGCACCTACGAGCAGTACTTC,CATRGTGTSGTYEQYF
NA,TRBV6-7,TRBJ2-2,NA,TGTGCCAGCAGTTACTTCCCGGGGGTTGGGACCGGGGAGCTGTTTTTT,CASSYFPGVGTGELFF
NA,TRBV5-1,TRBJ1-1,NA,TGCGCCAGCAGCTTGATGGCTCACATGAACACTGAAGCTTTCTTT,CASSLMAHMNTEAFF
TRBD1,TRBV2,TRBJ1-1,NA,TGTGCCAGCAAGGGACAGCTCACTGAAGCTTTCTTT,CASKGQLTEAFF
NA,TRBV27,TRBJ2-7,few,TGTGCCAGCAGTTTACAATTAGAATCGGTCTACGAGCAGTACTTC,CASSLQLESVYEQYF
TRBD2,TRBV6-6,TRBJ2-1,once,TGTGCCAGCACTAGCGGGAATGAGCAGTTCTTC,CASTSGNEQFF
NA,TRBV1,TRBJ1-2,NA,TGCACCAGCAGCCCCCCGCAGGGCCACTATGGCTACACCTTC,CTSSPPQGHYGYTF
NA,TRBV19,TRBJ2-7,NA,TGTGCCAGTAGCCCCGGACATACCGGGAGCTACGAGCAGTACTTC,CASSPGHTGSYEQYF
NA,TRBV19,TRBJ1-2,NA,TGTGCCAGTAGTAGCGAACTCTATGGCTACACCTTC,CASSSELYGYTF
TRBD1,TRBV2,TRBJ2-4,NA,TGTGCCAGCAGGCAATTAGCCCGGCGACAGGGGTCCCTCCCACAGTACTTC,CASRQLARRQGSLPQYF
NA,TRBV7-9,TRBJ2-1,few,TGTGCCAGCAGCTTATTGCTGCGTCACAATGAGCAGTTCTTC,CASSLLLRHNEQFF
NA,TRBV6-5,TRBJ1-5,NA,TGTGCCAGCATCCTAATGGAAGGGGTTGATCAGCCCCAGCATTTT,CASILMEGVDQPQHF
TRBD1,TRBV28,TRBJ2-7,NA,TGTGCCAGCAGTTTACAGGGGGCGCGAGTGAGTGAGCAGTACTTC,CASSLQGARVSEQYF
NA,TRBV5-1,TRBJ1-5,NA,TGCGCCAGCAGCTTGCATAGGGGTCAGCCCCAGCATTTT,CASSLHRGQPQHF
NA,TRBV6-4,TRBJ1-1,medium-sized,TGTGCCAGCAGTGAAGGACAGAACACTGAAGCTTTCTTT,CASSEGQNTEAFF
NA,TRBV6-1,TRBJ2-7,NA,TGTGCCAGCAGTGAAACGAGCTACTACGAGCAGTACTTC,CASSETSYYEQYF
TRBD1,TRBV5-1,TRBJ2-7,NA,TGCGCCAGCAGCTTGGCCGGACAGGGGTACCACGAGCAGTACTTC,CASSLAGQGYHEQYF
TRBD1,TRBV30,TRBJ1-1,NA,TGTGCCATGACAGGGTTCGCGGTGGAAGCTTTCTTT,CAMTGFAVEAFF
TRBD2,TRBV6-1,TRBJ2-7,NA,TGTGCCAGCAGTGAAGGGGCGGGAGATGTCCACGAGCAGTACTTC,CASSEGAGDVHEQYF
TRBD1,TRBV15,TRBJ1-1,NA,TGTGCCACCAGCAGAGCGGGACAGGGGGGAACTGAAGCTTTCTTT,CATSRAGQGGTEAFF